This T cell receptor beta chain was profiled in a study of T cell responses to AZD1222 COVID-19 vaccine (dated by TCRdb to the early 2020s). About the full investigation: AZD1222 recipients with second doses at about 4 weeks or about 12 weeks were pooled, because spike-specific TCR depth and breadth did not differ between schedules. Trial participants were enrolled by age into subgroups of 18-55, 56-69 and 70-plus years, and roughly 150, 30 and 60 TCR-sequenced participants, respectively, were included in these subgroups. A total of under 250 trial participants underwent TCR sequencing, of whom under 220 had received two doses of AZD1222 and roughly 26 had received two doses of the MenACWY control vaccine. Findings and caveats that apply to the study as a whole: Epitopes outside the regions mutated in the B.1.351 and B.1.1.7 variants were reportedly recognized by nearly half of the unique spike-specific TCRs. Participants were mostly white British and included more females than males, and it was suggested by the authors that clonal diversity may have been underestimated. After two AZD1222 doses, both the breadth and the depth of spike-specific TCRs were significantly higher than at day 0 and than in MenACWY recipients. In the small 56-69-year group, the increase in depth fell short of significance, most likely because of low power. Vaccine-associated CD4 TCRs spanned the whole spike protein, with dominant responses in regions 160-218 and 743-854. Conclusions about previously exposed vaccinees are limited because only five or six AZD1222 recipients were SARS-CoV-2 seropositive at baseline. No day 14 peak-response samples were available, so repertoires were characterized only after the peak T cell response.

This clone was observed a handful of times. Its cognate antigen has yet to be identified. Per-base quality was not reported, and no clone a single base away is much larger than it. The CDR3 regions of human TCRbeta chains were analyzed by immunosequencing. Under the source paper's analysis protocol: Repertoire TCRs were matched against a reference library of SARS-CoV-2-specific TCRs generated with the MIRA antigen-specificity platform. Breadth meant the fraction of unique TCRs that were SARS-CoV-2-associated, whereas depth meant the fraction of total T cells that were SARS-CoV-2-associated. Each spike-specific TCR was assigned to its reactive spike region and to a CD4 or CD8 class using the MIRA data. Log10-transformed breadth and depth values were compared by one-way ANOVA with Sidak's multiple comparisons tests. The table was pulled from immuneACCESS by TCRdb, which kept in-frame rearrangements only. Such tables lose some clones; where checked, under half of the loss comes from unresolved V genes, and the rest has no known cause. That table gives V, J and clone size, and the DNA gave D and trimming. This sample comprises around 180,000 clones, just over 85% of them detected only once. The leading ten clones occupy 7.7% of the sample.

Spanning cysteine to phenylalanine, the CDR3 consists of 13 amino acids. The kept DNA is CDR3 alone, 39 bases in frame from the first base. Sequences MDHEN (CDR1) and SYDVKM (CDR2) are obtained from the germline V gene. V was cut back by 5 bases and J by 6 bases, leaving a gap of 13 bases between them. Sample time point, as interpreted from the label and publication: baseline before first vaccination. The vaccinee samples were drawn from two UK trials, COV001 and COV002, one of which was a single-blind randomized controlled phase 2/3 trial testing AZD1222 (ChAdOx1 nCoV-19) in healthy adults. For TCRbeta chain sequencing, PBMC samples from trial participants were taken at day 0 and at day 28 after the second dose.

Material: peripheral blood, obtained on day 0 of AZD1222 vaccination. This clonotype originated in an adult in good health. The V gene is TRBV28 and the J gene is TRBJ1-2; the D gene identity is not certain. The DNA is as follows: TGTGCCAGCAGTCTACCAAGGGAGGATGGCTACACCTTC. It translates to CASSLPREDGYTF.